These T cell receptor beta chains were read from a single sample in a study of blood T cell repertoires in COVID-19. Clones were sequenced by immunoSEQ multiplex PCR, and TCRdb holds only the in-frame ones, with some missing. The data show roughly 100,000 clones, about 89% seen once. Sequencing was performed on peripheral blood. The origin of the receptors is a human donor in a cohort sampled during active COVID-19. The CDR3 runs from the conserved cysteine through the conserved F or W. A D gene is named only where the DNA matches it firmly. Size is omitted from some rows. Given values are once, few, many or a class for expanded clones.

d_gene	v_gene	j_gene	abundance	CDR3nt	CDR3aa
NA	TRBV4-1	TRBJ2-1	NA	TGCGCCAGCAGCCAAGATCTGGCGGGGGCCCAGAACAATGAGCAGTTCTTC	CASSQDLAGAQNNEQFF
TRBD1	TRBV27	TRBJ1-4	NA	TGTGCCAGCAGTAAGGGACAGGGGATTTGGAAACTGTTTTTT	CASSKGQGIWKLFF
TRBD1	TRBV30	TRBJ2-7	NA	TGTGCCTGGAGTGTAGGGGGCAGTGCTTCCTACGAGCAGTACTTC	CAWSVGGSASYEQYF
TRBD1	TRBV5-5	TRBJ2-1	NA	TGTGCCAGCAGCTTACAGGGGAAGAATGAGCAGTTCTTC	CASSLQGKNEQFF
NA	TRBV12-3/TRBV12-4	TRBJ1-1	NA	TGTGCCAGCGGACACCCGCCGAACACTGAAGCTTTCTTT	CASGHPPNTEAFF
TRBD1	TRBV18	TRBJ1-2	NA	TGTGCCAGCTCACAATTACAGGGGGCGGTCTATGGCTACACCTTC	CASSQLQGAVYGYTF
NA	TRBV12-3/TRBV12-4	TRBJ2-3	NA	TGTGCCAGCAGCCTGCGCGATACGCAGTATTTT	CASSLRDTQYF
TRBD1	TRBV27	TRBJ2-7	NA	TGTGCCAGCAGTTCCCCCCCCGGGACAGGGAGCTCCTACGAGCAGTACTTC	CASSSPPGTGSSYEQYF
NA	TRBV2	TRBJ1-5	once	TGTGCCAGCAGGGCAACAATGGTTAAGCCCCAGCATTTT	CASRATMVKPQHF
NA	TRBV28	TRBJ1-6	NA	TGTGCCAGCAGTTTATATAGTAATTCACCCCTCCACTTT	CASSLYSNSPLHF
NA	TRBV10-1	TRBJ2-3	NA	TGCGCCAGCAGTCCGAGGGCTAGCACAGATACGCAGTATTTT	CASSPRASTDTQYF
TRBD1	TRBV7-2	TRBJ2-7	NA	TGTGCCAGCAGCTCGACAGGGGGCGTCTACGAGCAGTACTTC	CASSSTGGVYEQYF
NA	TRBV6-6	TRBJ1-1	NA	TGTGCCAGCAGTGCGGTGGGGAACACTGAAGCTTTCTTT	CASSAVGNTEAFF
TRBD1	TRBV27	TRBJ2-6	NA	TGTGCCAGCAGTTTACGGGTACCACAGGGGGACGAGGGTGGGGCCAACGTCCTGACTTTC	CASSLRVPQGDEGGANVLTF
NA	TRBV20-1	TRBJ2-5	once	TGCAGTGCTTCCTTGCAAGAGACCCAGTACTTC	CSASLQETQYF
NA	TRBV2	TRBJ2-3	NA	TGTGCCAGCAGACCCCCCCTGTTGCGGGCCGGCACAGATACGCAGTATTTT	CASRPPLLRAGTDTQYF
NA	TRBV7-9	TRBJ2-3	NA	TGTGCCAGCAGCTTTCGACAGTCCCCCAGCACAGATACGCAGTATTTT	CASSFRQSPSTDTQYF
NA	TRBV6-5	TRBJ1-6	NA	TGTGCCAGCCCAGAACGTGTGGATTCACCCCTCCACTTT	CASPERVDSPLHF
TRBD1	TRBV29-1	TRBJ1-1	NA	TGCAGCGTCCTACAGGGGACTGAAGCTTTCTTT	CSVLQGTEAFF
TRBD2	TRBV18	TRBJ2-7	NA	TGTGCCAGCTCACCACAGGAGGGACTAGTCTCCTACGAGCAGTACTTC	CASSPQEGLVSYEQYF
NA	TRBV27	TRBJ1-5	NA	TGTGCCAGCAGTTTAGTTCGTCCTATAGTTAGCAATCAGCCCCAGCATTTT	CASSLVRPIVSNQPQHF
NA	TRBV2	TRBJ1-2	NA	TGTGCCAGCAGTGGGCAGGACCCGGGGGGCTATGGCTACACCTTC	CASSGQDPGGYGYTF
NA	TRBV21-1	TRBJ2-1	NA	TGTGCCAGCAGCAAAAAGGGCAGGGGGCGCGCAAATGAGCAGTTCTTC	CASSKKGRGRANEQFF
TRBD1	TRBV18	TRBJ1-2	NA	TGTGCCAGCTCACCCGGGACAGGGGGCCACTATGGCTACACCTTC	CASSPGTGGHYGYTF
NA	TRBV9	TRBJ2-7	NA	TGTGCCAGCAGCTCCGGGAGTGGGACAGTTTCCTACGAGCAGTACTTC	CASSSGSGTVSYEQYF
NA	TRBV6-4	TRBJ1-2	NA	TGTGCCAGCAGTTCGACCGGGATGTATGGCTACACCTTC	CASSSTGMYGYTF
TRBD1	TRBV12-3/TRBV12-4	TRBJ2-2	NA	TGTGCCAGCAACCCAGGGGGCACCGGGGAGCTGTTTTTT	CASNPGGTGELFF
NA	TRBV4-1	TRBJ2-7	NA	TGCGCCAGCAGCCAAGTCTGGACAGTGGGCTCCTACGAGCAGTACTTC	CASSQVWTVGSYEQYF
TRBD1	TRBV5-1	TRBJ2-7	NA	TGCGCCAGCAGCTTGCGACAGGGGGCAGGCGAGCAGTACTTC	CASSLRQGAGEQYF
NA	TRBV14	TRBJ1-4	NA	TGTGCCAGCAGCCGCAGTAATGAAAAACTGTTTTTT	CASSRSNEKLFF
NA	TRBV5-6	TRBJ2-1	NA	TGTGCCAGCAGCTGGGGGGACAATGAGCAGTTCTTC	CASSWGDNEQFF
NA	TRBV3-1/TRBV3-2	TRBJ1-1	NA	TGTGCCAGCAGCCAAGATCTAACCGCTGAAGCTTTCTTT	CASSQDLTAEAFF
NA	TRBV5-1	TRBJ1-4	NA	TGCGCCAGCAGCCCGGGGGGCGCAACTAATGAAAAACTGTTTTTT	CASSPGGATNEKLFF
NA	TRBV2	TRBJ2-1	NA	TGTGCCAGCAGTGAAGATTGGCGGATCGCCCGGCAGTTCTTC	CASSEDWRIARQFF
NA	TRBV25-1	TRBJ1-4	NA	TGTGCCAGCAGTGAGGGCGCCGTGGGCGAAAAACTGTTTTTT	CASSEGAVGEKLFF
TRBD2	TRBV29-1	TRBJ2-1	NA	TGCAGCGTCGGGACTAGCGGGGCCCTCGGGTTCTTC	CSVGTSGALGFF
TRBD2	TRBV6-4	TRBJ2-5	NA	TGTGCCAGCAGTGAGGCTAGCGGATCGAAAGAGACCCAGTACTTC	CASSEASGSKETQYF
NA	TRBV5-4	TRBJ2-3	NA	TGTGCCAGCAGCTTGGAATCCTATCCCCTCACAGATACGCAGTATTTT	CASSLESYPLTDTQYF
TRBD2	TRBV7-9	TRBJ2-2	NA	TGTGCCAGCAGCTTAGTCGCGGGGGCCGGGGAGCTGTTTTTT	CASSLVAGAGELFF
NA	TRBV6-1	TRBJ2-1	NA	TGTGCCAGCAGTGGGGCACCCCCAGGGGTCAGACTTAGCTCCTACAATGAGCAGTTCTTC	CASSGAPPGVRLSSYNEQFF
NA	TRBV29-1	TRBJ2-1	NA	TGCAGCGTTGAACTTCAGGGGAGATCCTACAATGAGCAGTTCTTC	CSVELQGRSYNEQFF
TRBD1	TRBV12-5	TRBJ1-1	NA	TGTGCTAGTGGTCCCTCGACAGGGGGCCTCACTGAAGCTTTCTTT	CASGPSTGGLTEAFF
TRBD2	TRBV30	TRBJ2-7	NA	TGTGCCTGGAGTGTCCTAGCGGGGGGGACCTACGAGCAGTACTTC	CAWSVLAGGTYEQYF
NA	TRBV3-1/TRBV3-2	TRBJ1-4	NA	TGTGCCAGCAGCCAAACACAGGGTGGCGGTGAAAAACTGTTTTTT	CASSQTQGGGEKLFF
NA	TRBV6-6	TRBJ2-1	NA	TGTGCCAGCAGTGGGGGCTTCGACAATGAGCAGTTCTTC	CASSGGFDNEQFF
TRBD2	TRBV4-2	TRBJ2-3	NA	TGTGCCAGCAGCCAAGAAGGACTAGCGGGGGGGACAGATACGCAGTATTTT	CASSQEGLAGGTDTQYF
TRBD1	TRBV3-1/TRBV3-2	TRBJ1-3	few	TGTGCCAGCAGCCTACCGACAGGGATAGGAAACACCATATATTTT	CASSLPTGIGNTIYF
NA	TRBV28	TRBJ1-5	few	TGTGCCAGCAGTTTATTGGGGAGGCCCCAGCATTTT	CASSLLGRPQHF
NA	TRBV28	TRBJ2-7	NA	TGTGCCAGCAGTTTAACTCCCGCAGGGGGGATCGACGAGCAGTACTTC	CASSLTPAGGIDEQYF
TRBD2	TRBV5-1	TRBJ2-2	once	TGCGCCAGCAGCTATGGGACTAGCGGGGGGCCGAACACCGGGGAGCTGTTTTTT	CASSYGTSGGPNTGELFF
NA	TRBV2	TRBJ1-1	NA	TGTGCCAGCAGTGAAACCAGTTTGAACACTGAAGCTTTCTTT	CASSETSLNTEAFF
NA	TRBV11-3	TRBJ2-2	NA	TGTGCCAGCAGGCCCGGGAGCGGTGACACCGGGGAGCTGTTTTTT	CASRPGSGDTGELFF
NA	TRBV19	TRBJ1-6	NA	TGTGCCAGTAGTGTAGCCCTTTCACCCCTCCACTTT	CASSVALSPLHF
NA	TRBV5-1	TRBJ2-3	few	TGCGCCAGCAGCTTTTGGGGGGGCCGGGATACTAGCACAGATACGCAGTATTTT	CASSFWGGRDTSTDTQYF
NA	TRBV19	TRBJ2-1	NA	TGTGCCACCCCACAGGGCTGCAATGAGCAGTTCTTC	CATPQGCNEQFF
NA	TRBV3-1/TRBV3-2	TRBJ2-3	NA	TGTGCCAGCAGCCATCTCCATGGGGGGCGGGGGCTCACAGATACGCAGTATTTT	CASSHLHGGRGLTDTQYF
TRBD2	TRBV4-1	TRBJ2-7	NA	TGCGCCAGCAGCCCCTACTACAAGGGACTAGCGGGTGAGCAGTACTTC	CASSPYYKGLAGEQYF
TRBD2	TRBV5-1	TRBJ2-7	NA	TGCGCCAGCAGCTTGCCGGGACTAGCGGGGGGGTACGAGCAGTACTTC	CASSLPGLAGGYEQYF
NA	TRBV5-1	TRBJ2-2	NA	TGCGCCAGCAGCTTGAATACAGCCGAGACCGGGGAGCTGTTTTTT	CASSLNTAETGELFF